Here is one TCR beta chain with its context. The CDR3 extends over 15 amino acids. With 5 bases clipped from V and 8 bases from J, the junction kept 11 bases outside the gene matches. The germline V gene has CDR1 SGHDN and CDR2 FVKESK. These data originate in a study of OX40 agonist ivuxolimab in advanced cancers. Generated by immunoSEQ multiplex PCR, the TCRdb table keeps only in-frame clones and is missing some. Of some 90,000 clones listed, 91% were seen once; the top ten hold over 0.7%. This clonotype was obtained from an adult with an advanced solid tumor such as melanoma, head and neck, liver or kidney cancer. The chain has TRBV14 and TRBJ2-1; 8 positions match TRBD2. Sequencing used CD4+ or CD8+ T cells sorted from blood, obtained in a trial of the OX40 agonist ivuxolimab. CDR3 coding DNA: TGTGCCAGCAGCAACGGACTAGCTGATTTCGATGAGCAGTTCTTC. It is translated as CASSNGLADFDEQFF.